What follows describes a single T cell receptor (beta chain). Its antigen is not identified. This record comes from a study of CD4 T cell repertoires in COVID-19. Findings and caveats of the study: Suggested intraclonal diversification: top SARS-CoV-2-reactive clonotypes appeared in two or three memory subsets.

Recombinant SARS-CoV-2 spike or nucleoprotein, presented by autologous monocytes, stimulated the CFSE-labeled cells. The data were produced by immunoSEQ multiplex PCR, yet TCRdb's version contains in-frame clones alone and is incomplete. The sample has under 750 clones, around 23% seen once. The source is a human donor who had COVID-19. The starting material was central memory CD4+ T cells, cultured in vitro, obtained after recovery from COVID-19.

CDR3 DNA: TGTGCCAGCAGTGTGGTTATCTACGAGCAGTACGTC. Amino acids: CASSVVIYEQYV. The V gene is TRBV2, the J gene TRBJ2-7; no reliable D call. The length of the CDR3 is 12 residues. The germline CDR1 and CDR2 sequences are SNHLY and FYNNEI. V lost 4 bases to trimming and J lost 3 bases, with 7 bases between them.